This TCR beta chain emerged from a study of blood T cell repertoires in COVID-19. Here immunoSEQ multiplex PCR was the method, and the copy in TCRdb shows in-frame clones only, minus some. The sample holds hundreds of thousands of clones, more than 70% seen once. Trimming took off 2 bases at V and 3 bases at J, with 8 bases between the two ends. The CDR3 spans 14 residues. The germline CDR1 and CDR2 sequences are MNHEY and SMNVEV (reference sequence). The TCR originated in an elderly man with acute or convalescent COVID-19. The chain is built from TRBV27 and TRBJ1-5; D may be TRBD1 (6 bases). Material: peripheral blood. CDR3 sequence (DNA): TGTGCCAGCAGTTTAGCAGGGGACAATCAGCCCCAGCATTTT. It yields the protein CASSLAGDNQPQHF.